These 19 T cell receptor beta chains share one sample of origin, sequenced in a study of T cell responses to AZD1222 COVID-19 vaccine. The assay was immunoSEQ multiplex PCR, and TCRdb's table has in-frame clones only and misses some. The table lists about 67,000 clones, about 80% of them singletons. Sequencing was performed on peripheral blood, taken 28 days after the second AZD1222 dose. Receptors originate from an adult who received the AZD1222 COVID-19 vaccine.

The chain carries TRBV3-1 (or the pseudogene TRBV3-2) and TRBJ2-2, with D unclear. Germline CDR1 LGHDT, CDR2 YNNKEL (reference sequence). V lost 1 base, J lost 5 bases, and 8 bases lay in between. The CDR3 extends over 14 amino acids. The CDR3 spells CASSQVLYTGELFF. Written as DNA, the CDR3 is TGTGCCAGCAGCCAAGTCTTGTATACCGGGGAGCTGTTTTTT.

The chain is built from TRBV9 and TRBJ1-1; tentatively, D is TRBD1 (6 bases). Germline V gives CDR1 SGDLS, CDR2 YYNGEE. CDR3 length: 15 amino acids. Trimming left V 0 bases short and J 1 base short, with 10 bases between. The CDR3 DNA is TGTGCCAGCAGCGTAGTACGAGGGGGGAACACTGAAGCTTTCTTT. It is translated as CASSVVRGGNTEAFF.

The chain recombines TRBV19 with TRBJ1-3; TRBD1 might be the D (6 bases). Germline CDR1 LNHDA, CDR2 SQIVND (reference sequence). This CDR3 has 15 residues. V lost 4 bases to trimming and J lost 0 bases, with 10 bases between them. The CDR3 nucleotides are TGTGCCAGTAGTAGCAACAGGGACTCTGGAAACACCATATATTTT. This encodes CASSSNRDSGNTIYF.

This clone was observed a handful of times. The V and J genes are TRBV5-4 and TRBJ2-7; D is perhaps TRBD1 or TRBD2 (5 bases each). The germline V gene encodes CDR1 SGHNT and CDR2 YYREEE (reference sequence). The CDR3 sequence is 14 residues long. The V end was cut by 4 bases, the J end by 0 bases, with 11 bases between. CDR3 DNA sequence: TGTGCCAGCAGCCGCCGGGACGGCTCCTACGAGCAGTACTTC. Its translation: CASSRRDGSYEQYF.

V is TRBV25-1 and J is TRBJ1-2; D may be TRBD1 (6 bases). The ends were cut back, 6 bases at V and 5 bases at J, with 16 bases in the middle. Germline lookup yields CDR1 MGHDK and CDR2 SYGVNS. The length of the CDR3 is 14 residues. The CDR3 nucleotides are TGTGCCAGCAGAAGCACCGGACAGCAGTATGGCTACACCTTC. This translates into CASRSTGQQYGYTF.

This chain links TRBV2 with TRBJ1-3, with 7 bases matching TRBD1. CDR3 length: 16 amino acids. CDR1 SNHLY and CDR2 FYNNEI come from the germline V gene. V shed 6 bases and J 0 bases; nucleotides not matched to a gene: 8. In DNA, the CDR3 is TGTGCCAGCAGGGTTGGACAGGCGACCTCTGGAAACACCATATATTTT. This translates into CASRVGQATSGNTIYF.

Written as DNA, the CDR3 is TGTGCCAGCAGCACCAGACTAGCGGGGGCGCTTAGCACAGATACGCAGTATTTT. This gives the protein CASSTRLAGALSTDTQYF. The chain combines TRBV3-1 (or the pseudogene TRBV3-2) with TRBJ2-3, with 12 nucleotides matching TRBD2. Germline V gene sequence: CDR1 LGHDT, CDR2 YNNKEL (reference sequence). The CDR3 runs to 18 residues. V shed 5 bases, J shed 0 bases, and the junction held 9 bases outside the gene matches.

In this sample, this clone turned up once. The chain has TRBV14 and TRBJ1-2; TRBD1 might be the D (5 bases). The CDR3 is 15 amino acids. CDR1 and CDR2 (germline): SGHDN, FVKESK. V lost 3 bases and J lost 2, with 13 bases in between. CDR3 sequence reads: CASSHFGRENYGYTF. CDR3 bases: TGTGCCAGCAGCCATTTTGGCAGGGAGAACTATGGCTACACCTTC.

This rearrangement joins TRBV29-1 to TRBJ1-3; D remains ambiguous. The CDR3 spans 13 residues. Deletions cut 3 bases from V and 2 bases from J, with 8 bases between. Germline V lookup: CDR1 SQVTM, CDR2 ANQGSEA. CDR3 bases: TGCAGCGTTGATAGGGATCCTGGAAACACCATATATTTT. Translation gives CSVDRDPGNTIYF.

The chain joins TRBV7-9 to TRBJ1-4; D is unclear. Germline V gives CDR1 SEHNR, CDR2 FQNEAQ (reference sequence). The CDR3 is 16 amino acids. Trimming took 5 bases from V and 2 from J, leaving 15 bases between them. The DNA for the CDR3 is TGTGCCAGCAGCCTAGGGATAGGAAAGACTAATGAAAAACTGTTTTTT. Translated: CASSLGIGKTNEKLFF.

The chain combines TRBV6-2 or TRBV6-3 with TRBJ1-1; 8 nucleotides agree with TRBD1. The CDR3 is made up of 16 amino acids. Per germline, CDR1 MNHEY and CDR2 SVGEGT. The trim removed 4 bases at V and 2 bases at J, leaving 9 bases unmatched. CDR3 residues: CASSSRGQPENTEAFF. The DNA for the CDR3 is TGTGCCAGCAGTTCCAGGGGGCAGCCGGAAAACACTGAAGCTTTCTTT.

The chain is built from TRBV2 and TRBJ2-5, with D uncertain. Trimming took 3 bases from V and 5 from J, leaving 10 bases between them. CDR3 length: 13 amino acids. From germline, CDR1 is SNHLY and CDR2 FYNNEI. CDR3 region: CASSDADLETQYF. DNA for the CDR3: TGTGCCAGCAGTGACGCGGATCTTGAGACCCAGTACTTC. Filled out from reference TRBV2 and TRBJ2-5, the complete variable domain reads EPEVTQTPSHQVTQMGQEVILRCVPISNHLYFYWYRQILGQKVEFLVSFYNNEISEKSEIFDDQFSVERPDGSNFTLKIRSTKLEDSAMYFCASSDADLETQYFGPGTRLLVL.

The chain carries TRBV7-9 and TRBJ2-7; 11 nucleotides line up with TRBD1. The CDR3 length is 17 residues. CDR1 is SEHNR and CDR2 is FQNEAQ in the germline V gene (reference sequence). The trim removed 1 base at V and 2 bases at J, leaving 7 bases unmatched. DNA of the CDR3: TGTGCCAGCAGCTTAGGCCTAGGACAGGGGGCCACCTACGAGCAGTACTTC. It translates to CASSLGLGQGATYEQYF.

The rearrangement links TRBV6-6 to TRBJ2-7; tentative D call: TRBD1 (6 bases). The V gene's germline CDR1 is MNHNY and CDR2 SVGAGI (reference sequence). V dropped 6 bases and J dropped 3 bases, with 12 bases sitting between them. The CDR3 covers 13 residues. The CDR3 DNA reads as TGTGCCAGCAGAGACAGGTCAAACTACGAGCAGTACTTC. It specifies CASRDRSNYEQYF.

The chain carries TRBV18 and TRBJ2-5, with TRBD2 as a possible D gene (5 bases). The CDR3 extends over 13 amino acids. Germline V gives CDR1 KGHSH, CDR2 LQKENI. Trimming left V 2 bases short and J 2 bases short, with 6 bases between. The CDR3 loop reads CASSPSGQETQYF. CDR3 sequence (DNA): TGTGCCAGCTCACCATCGGGACAAGAGACCCAGTACTTC.

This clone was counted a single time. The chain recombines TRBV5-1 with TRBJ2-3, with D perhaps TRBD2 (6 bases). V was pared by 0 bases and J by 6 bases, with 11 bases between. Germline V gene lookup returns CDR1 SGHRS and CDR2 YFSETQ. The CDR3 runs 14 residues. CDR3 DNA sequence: TGCGCCAGCAGCTTGGAGTCGGGGGAGGATACGCAGTATTTT. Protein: CASSLESGEDTQYF.

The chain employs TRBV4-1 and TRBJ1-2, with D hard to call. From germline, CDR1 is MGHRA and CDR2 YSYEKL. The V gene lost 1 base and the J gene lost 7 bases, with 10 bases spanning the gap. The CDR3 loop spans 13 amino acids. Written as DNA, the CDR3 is TGCGCCAGCAGCCAAGTTGTGCTGAGTGGCTACACCTTC. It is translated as CASSQVVLSGYTF.

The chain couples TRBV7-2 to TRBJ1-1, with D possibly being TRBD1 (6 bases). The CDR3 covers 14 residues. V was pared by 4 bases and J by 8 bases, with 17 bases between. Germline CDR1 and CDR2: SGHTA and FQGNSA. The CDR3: CASSSMLTGTEAFF. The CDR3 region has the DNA TGTGCCAGCAGCTCCATGTTGACCGGGACAGAAGCTTTCTTT.

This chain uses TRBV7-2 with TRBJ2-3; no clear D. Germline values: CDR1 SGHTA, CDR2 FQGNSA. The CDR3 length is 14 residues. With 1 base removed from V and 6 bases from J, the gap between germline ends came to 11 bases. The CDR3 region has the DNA TGTGCCAGCAGCTTAGGCCACAGCGTGGATACGCAGTATTTT. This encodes CASSLGHSVDTQYF.